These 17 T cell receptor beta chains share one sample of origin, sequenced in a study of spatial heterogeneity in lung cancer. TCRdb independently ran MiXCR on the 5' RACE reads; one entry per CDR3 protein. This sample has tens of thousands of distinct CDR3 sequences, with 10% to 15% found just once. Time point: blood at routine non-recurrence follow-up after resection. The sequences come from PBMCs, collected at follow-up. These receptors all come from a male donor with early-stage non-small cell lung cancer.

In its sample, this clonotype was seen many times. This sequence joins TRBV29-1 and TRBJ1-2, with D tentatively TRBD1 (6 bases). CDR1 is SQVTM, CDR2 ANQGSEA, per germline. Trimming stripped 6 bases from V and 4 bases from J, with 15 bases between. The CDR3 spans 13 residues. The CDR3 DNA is TGCAGCGTCAGCCGGACAGCCGGCTATGGCTACACCTTC. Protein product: CSVSRTAGYGYTF.

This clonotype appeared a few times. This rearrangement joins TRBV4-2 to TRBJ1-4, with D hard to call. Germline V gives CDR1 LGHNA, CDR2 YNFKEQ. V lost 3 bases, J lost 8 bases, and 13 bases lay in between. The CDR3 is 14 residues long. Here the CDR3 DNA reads TGTGCCAGCAGCCAGGAGGGAGAAAGGGAAAAACTGTTTTTT. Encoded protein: CASSQEGEREKLFF.

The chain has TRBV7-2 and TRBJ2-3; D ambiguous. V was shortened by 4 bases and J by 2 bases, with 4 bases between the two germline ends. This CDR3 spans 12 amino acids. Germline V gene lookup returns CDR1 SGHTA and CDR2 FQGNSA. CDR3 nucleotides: TGTGCCAGCAGCTCCTTCACAGATACGCAGTATTTT. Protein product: CASSSFTDTQYF.

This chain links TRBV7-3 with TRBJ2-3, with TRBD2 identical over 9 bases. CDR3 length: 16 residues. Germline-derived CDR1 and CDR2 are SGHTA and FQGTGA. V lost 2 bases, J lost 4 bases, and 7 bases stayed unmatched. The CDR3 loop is CASSLGVAGAADTQYF. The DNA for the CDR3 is TGTGCCAGCAGCTTAGGGGTAGCGGGGGCCGCAGATACGCAGTATTTT.

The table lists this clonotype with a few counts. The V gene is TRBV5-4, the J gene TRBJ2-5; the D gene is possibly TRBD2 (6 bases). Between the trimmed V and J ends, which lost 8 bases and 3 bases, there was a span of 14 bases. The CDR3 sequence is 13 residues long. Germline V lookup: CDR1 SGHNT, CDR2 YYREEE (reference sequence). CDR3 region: CASRDGGKETQYF. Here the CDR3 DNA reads TGTGCCAGTAGGGACGGGGGAAAAGAGACCCAGTACTTC.

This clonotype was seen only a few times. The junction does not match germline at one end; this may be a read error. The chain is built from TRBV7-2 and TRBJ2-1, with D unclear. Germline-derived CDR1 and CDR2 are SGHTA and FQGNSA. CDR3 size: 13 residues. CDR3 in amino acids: CVSSSRTYNEQFF. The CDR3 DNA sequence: TGTGTCAGCAGCTCCCGAACCTACAATGAGCAGTTCTTC. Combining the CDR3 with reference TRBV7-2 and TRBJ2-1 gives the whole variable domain GAGVSQSPSNKVTEKGKDVELRCDPISGHTALYWYRQSLGQGLEFLIYFQGNSAPDKSGLPSDRFSAERTGGSVSTLTIQRTQQEDSAVYLCVSSSRTYNEQFFGPGTRLTVL.

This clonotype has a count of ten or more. DNA of the CDR3: TGCAGTGCTGCCCGCATCCCCACCAGCGGGGAGCTGTTTTTT. Its translation: CSAARIPTSGELFF. The chain combines TRBV20-1 with TRBJ2-2; no clear D. V was trimmed by 5 bases and J by 7 bases, leaving 17 bases between them. CDR1 is DFQATT and CDR2 is SNEGSKA in the germline V gene (reference sequence). This CDR3 is built from 14 residues.

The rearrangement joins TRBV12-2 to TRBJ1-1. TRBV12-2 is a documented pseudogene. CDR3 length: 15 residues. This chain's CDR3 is CASRPYQQMNTEAFF. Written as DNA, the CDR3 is TGTGCAAGTCGCCCATACCAGCAAATGAACACTGAAGCTTTCTTT.

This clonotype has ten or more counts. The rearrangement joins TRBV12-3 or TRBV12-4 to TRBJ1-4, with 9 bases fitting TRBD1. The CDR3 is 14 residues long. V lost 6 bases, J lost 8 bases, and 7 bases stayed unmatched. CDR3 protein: CASSTGGGGEKLFF. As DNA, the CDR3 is TGTGCCAGCAGCACAGGGGGCGGCGGGGAAAAACTGTTTTTT.

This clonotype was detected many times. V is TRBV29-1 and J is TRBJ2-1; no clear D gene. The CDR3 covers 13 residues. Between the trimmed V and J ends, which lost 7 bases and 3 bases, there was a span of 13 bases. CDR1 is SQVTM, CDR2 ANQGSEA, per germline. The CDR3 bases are TGCAGCGCGGCCCCATTTCTCTACAATGAGCAGTTCTTC. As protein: CSAAPFLYNEQFF.

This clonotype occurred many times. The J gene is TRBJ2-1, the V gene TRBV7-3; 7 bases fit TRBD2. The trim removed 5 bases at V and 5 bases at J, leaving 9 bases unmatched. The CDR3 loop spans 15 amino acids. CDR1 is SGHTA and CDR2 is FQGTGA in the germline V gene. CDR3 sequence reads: CASSQGLTTDNEQFF. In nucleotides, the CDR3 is TGTGCCAGCAGCCAGGGACTAACTACCGACAATGAGCAGTTCTTC.

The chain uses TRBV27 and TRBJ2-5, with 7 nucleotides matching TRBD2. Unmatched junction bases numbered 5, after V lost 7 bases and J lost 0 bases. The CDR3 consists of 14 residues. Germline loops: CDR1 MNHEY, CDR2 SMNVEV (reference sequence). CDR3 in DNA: TGTGCCAGCACGGGGGGACCGTACCAAGAGACCCAGTACTTC. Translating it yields CASTGGPYQETQYF.

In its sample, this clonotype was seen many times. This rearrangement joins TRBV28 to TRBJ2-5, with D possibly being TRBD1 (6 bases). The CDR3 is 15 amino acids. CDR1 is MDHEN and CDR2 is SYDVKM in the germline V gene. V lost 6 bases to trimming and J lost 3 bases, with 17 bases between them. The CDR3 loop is CASRQAVDRKETQYF. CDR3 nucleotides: TGTGCCAGCAGGCAGGCCGTGGACAGAAAAGAGACCCAGTACTTC.

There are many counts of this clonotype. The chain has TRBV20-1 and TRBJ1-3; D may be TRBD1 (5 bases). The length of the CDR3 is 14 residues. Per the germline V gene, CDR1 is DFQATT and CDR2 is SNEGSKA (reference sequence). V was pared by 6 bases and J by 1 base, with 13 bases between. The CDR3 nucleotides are TGCAGTGCGATGGATGCAGGGTCTGGAAACACCATATATTTT. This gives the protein CSAMDAGSGNTIYF.

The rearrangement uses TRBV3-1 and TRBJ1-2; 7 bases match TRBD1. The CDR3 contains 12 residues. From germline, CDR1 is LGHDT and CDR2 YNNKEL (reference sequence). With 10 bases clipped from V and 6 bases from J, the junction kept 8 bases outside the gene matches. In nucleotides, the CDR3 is TGTGCCACTGGGCAGGGGGGCGATGGCTACACCTTC. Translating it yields CATGQGGDGYTF.

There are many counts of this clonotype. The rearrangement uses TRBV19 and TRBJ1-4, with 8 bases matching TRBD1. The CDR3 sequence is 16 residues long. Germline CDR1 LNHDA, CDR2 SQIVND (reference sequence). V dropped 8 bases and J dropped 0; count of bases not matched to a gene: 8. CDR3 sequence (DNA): TGTGCCAGTTACCCAACAGGGGGAGCAACTAATGAAAAACTGTTTTTT. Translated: CASYPTGGATNEKLFF.

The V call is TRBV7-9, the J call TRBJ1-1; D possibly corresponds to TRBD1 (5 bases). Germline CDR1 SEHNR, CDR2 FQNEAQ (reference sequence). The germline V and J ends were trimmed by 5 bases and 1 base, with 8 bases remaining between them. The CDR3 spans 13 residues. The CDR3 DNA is TGTGCCAGCAGCCCACAGGAGAACACTGAAGCTTTCTTT. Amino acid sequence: CASSPQENTEAFF. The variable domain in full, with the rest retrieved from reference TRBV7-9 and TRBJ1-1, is DTGVSQNPRHKITKRGQNVTFRCDPISEHNRLYWYRQTLGQGPEFLTYFQNEAQLEKSRLLSDRFSAERPKGSFSTLEIQRTEQGDSAMYLCASSPQENTEAFFGQGTRLTVV.